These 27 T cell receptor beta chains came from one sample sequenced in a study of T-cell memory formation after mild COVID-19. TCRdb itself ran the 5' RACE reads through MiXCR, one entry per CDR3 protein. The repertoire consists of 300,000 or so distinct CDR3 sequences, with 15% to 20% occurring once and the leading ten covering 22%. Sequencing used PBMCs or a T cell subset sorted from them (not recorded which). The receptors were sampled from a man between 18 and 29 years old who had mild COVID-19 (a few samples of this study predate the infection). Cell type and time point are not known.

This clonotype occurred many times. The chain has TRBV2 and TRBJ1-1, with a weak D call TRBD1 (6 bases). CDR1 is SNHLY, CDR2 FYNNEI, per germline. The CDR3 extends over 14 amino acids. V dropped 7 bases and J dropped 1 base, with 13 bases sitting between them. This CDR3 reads CASTAEGGNTEAFF. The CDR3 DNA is TGTGCCAGCACAGCCGAAGGGGGGAACACTGAAGCTTTCTTT. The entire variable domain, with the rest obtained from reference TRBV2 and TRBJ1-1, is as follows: EPEVTQTPSHQVTQMGQEVILRCVPISNHLYFYWYRQILGQKVEFLVSFYNNEISEKSEIFDDQFSVERPDGSNFTLKIRSTKLEDSAMYFCASTAEGGNTEAFFGQGTRLTVV.

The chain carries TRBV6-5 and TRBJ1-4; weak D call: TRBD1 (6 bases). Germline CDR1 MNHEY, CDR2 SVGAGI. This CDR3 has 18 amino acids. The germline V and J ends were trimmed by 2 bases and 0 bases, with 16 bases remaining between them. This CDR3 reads CASSYTTGTPATNEKLFF. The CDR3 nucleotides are TGTGCCAGCAGTTACACAACCGGGACACCAGCAACTAATGAAAAACTGTTTTTT.

The CDR3 region is CASSWTPSGTEAFF. The CDR3 coding sequence is TGTGCCAGCAGTTGGACTCCCTCGGGAACTGAAGCTTTCTTT. This chain joins TRBV12-3 or TRBV12-4 and TRBJ1-1, with D uncertain. The CDR3 contains 14 residues. V dropped 4 bases and J dropped 5 bases, with 14 bases sitting between them.

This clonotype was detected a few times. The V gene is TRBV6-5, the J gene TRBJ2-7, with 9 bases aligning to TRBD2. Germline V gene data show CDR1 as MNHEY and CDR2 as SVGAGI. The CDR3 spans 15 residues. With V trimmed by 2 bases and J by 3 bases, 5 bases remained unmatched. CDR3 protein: CASSYKPSGDYEQYV. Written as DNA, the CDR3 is TGTGCCAGCAGTTACAAGCCTAGCGGGGACTACGAGCAGTACGTC.

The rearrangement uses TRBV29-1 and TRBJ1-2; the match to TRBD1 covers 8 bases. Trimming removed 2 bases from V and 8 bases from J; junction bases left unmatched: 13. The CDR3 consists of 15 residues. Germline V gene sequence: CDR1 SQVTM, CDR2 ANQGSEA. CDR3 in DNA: TGCAGCGTTGAACCAACCGACGGACAGGGCGAGGGCTACACCTTC. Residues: CSVEPTDGQGEGYTF. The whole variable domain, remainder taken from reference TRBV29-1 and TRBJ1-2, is SAVISQKPSRDICQRGTSLTIQCQVDSQVTMMFWYRQQPGQSLTLIATANQGSEATYESGFVIDKFPISRPNLTFSTLTVSNMSPEDSSIYLCSVEPTDGQGEGYTFGSGTRLTVV.

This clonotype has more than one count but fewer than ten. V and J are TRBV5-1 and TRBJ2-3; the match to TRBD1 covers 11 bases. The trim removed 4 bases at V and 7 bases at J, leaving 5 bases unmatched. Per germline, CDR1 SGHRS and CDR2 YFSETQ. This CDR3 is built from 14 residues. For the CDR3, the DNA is TGCGCCAGCAGCCCGGACAGGGGGCGGTATACGCAGTATTTT. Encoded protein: CASSPDRGRYTQYF. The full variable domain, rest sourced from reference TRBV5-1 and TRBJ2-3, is KAGVTQTPRYLIKTRGQQVTLSCSPISGHRSVSWYQQTPGQGLQFLFEYFSETQRNKGNFPGRFSGRQFSNSRSEMNVSTLELGDSALYLCASSPDRGRYTQYFGPGTRLTVL.

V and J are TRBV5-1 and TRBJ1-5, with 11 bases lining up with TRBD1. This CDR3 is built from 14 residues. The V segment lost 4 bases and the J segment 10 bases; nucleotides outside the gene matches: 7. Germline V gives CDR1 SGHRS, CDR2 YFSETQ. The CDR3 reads CASSVGQGADPQHF. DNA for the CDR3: TGCGCCAGCAGCGTTGGACAGGGGGCGGATCCCCAGCATTTT.

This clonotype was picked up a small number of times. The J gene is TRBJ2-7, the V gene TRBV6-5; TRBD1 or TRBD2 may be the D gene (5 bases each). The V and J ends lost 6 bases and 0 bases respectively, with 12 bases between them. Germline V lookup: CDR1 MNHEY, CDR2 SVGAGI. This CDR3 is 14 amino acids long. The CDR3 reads CASRWGSSSYEQYF. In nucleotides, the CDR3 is TGTGCCAGCAGGTGGGGGTCTAGCTCCTACGAGCAGTACTTC.

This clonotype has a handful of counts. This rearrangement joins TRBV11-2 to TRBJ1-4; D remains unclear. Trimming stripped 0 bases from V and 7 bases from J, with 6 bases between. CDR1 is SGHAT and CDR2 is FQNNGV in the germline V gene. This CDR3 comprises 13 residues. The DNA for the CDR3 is TGTGCCAGCAGCTTAGATCCTGGTGAAAAACTGTTTTTT. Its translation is CASSLDPGEKLFF.

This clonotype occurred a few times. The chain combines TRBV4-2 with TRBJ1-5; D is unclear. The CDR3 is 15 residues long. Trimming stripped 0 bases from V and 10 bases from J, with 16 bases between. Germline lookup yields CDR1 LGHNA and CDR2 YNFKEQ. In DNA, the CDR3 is TGTGCCAGCAGCCAAGATGCGGCGGGGAGCCGTCCCCAGCATTTT. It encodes CASSQDAAGSRPQHF.

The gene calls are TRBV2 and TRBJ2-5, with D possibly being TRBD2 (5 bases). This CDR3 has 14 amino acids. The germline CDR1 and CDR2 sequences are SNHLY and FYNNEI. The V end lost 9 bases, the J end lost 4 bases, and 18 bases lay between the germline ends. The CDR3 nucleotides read TGTGCCAGAAGGAGCTCTAGGGCGGGAGAGACCCAGTACTTC. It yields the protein CARRSSRAGETQYF.

In DNA, the CDR3 is TGTGCCACCTGGGACAGTGAAAAACTGTTTTTT. Translating it yields CATWDSEKLFF. J is TRBJ1-4 and V is TRBV10-3; 7 nucleotides agree with TRBD1. CDR3 length: 11 amino acids. V shed 10 bases and J 7 bases; nucleotides not matched to a gene: 3. Germline CDR1 is ENHRY and CDR2 is SYGVKD.

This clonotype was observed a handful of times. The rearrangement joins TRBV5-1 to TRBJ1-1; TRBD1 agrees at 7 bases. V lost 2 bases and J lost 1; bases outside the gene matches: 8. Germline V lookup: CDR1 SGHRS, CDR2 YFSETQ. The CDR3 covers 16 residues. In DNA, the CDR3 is TGCGCCAGCAGCTTTCCGACAGGGACTTCGAACACTGAAGCTTTCTTT. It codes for CASSFPTGTSNTEAFF. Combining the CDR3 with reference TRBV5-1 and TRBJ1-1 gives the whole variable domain KAGVTQTPRYLIKTRGQQVTLSCSPISGHRSVSWYQQTPGQGLQFLFEYFSETQRNKGNFPGRFSGRQFSNSRSEMNVSTLELGDSALYLCASSFPTGTSNTEAFFGQGTRLTVV.

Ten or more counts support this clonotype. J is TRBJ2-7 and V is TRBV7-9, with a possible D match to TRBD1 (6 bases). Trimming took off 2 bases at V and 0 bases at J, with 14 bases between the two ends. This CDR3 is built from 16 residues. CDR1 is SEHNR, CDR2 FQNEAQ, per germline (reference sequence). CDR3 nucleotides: TGTGCCAGCAGCTTACCCCCGGGACACCCCTCCTACGAGCAGTACTTC. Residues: CASSLPPGHPSYEQYF.

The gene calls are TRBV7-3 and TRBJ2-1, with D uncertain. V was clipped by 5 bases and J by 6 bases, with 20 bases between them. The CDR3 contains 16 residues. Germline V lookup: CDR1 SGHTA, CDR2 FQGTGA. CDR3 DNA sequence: TGTGCCAGCAGCCCCACACCGGGTCTTGCTCCCAATGAGCAGTTCTTC. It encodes CASSPTPGLAPNEQFF. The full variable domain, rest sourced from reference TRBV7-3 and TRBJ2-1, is GAGVSQTPSNKVTEKGKYVELRCDPISGHTALYWYRQSLGQGPEFLIYFQGTGAADDSGLPNDRFFAVRPEGSVSTLKIQRTERGDSAVYLCASSPTPGLAPNEQFFGPGTRLTVL.

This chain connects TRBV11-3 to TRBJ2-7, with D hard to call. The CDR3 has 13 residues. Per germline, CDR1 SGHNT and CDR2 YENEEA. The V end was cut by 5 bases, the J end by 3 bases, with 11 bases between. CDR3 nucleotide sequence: TGTGCCAGCAGCAAAGGCACCTTCTACGAGCAGTACGTC. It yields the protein CASSKGTFYEQYV.

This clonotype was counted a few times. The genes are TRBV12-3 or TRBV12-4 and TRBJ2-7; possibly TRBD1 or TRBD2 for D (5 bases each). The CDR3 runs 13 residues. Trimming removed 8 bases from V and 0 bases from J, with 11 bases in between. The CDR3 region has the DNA TGTGCCAGCGGGGGATGGAGCTCCTACGAGCAGTACTTC. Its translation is CASGGWSSYEQYF.

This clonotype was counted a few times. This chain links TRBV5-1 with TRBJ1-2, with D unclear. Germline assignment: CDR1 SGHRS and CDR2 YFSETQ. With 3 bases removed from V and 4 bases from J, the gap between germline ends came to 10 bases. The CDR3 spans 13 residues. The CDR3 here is CASSSGRSYGYTF. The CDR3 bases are TGCGCCAGCAGCTCCGGACGGAGCTATGGCTACACCTTC.

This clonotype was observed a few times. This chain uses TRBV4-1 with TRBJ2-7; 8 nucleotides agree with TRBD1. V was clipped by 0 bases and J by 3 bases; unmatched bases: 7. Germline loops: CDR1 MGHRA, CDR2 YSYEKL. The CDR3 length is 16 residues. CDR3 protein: CASSQDPWDRSYEQYF. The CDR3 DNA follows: TGCGCCAGCAGCCAAGATCCATGGGACAGGAGCTACGAGCAGTACTTC.

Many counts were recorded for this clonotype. CDR3 loop: CASSFEWGVAKNIQYF. The CDR3, as DNA: TGTGCCAGCAGTTTCGAGTGGGGGGTAGCCAAAAACATTCAGTACTTC. The chain combines TRBV12-3 or TRBV12-4 with TRBJ2-4, with D perhaps matching TRBD2 (6 bases). With 3 bases removed from V and 0 bases from J, the gap between germline ends came to 12 bases. The CDR3 length is 16 residues.

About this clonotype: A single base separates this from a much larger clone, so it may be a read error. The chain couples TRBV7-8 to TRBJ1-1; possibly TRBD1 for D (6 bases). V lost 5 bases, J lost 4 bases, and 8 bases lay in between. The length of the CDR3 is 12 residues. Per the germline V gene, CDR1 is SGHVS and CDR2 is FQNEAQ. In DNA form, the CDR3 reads TGTGCCAGCAGCCTGGGGGCCACTGAAGCTTTCTTT. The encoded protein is CASSLGATEAFF.

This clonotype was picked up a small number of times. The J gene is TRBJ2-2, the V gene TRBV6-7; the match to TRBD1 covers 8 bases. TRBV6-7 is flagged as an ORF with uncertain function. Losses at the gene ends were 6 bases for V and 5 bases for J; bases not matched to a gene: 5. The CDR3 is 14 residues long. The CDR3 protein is CASRLTGGTGELFF. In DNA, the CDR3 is TGTGCCAGCAGGCTAACAGGGGGGACCGGGGAGCTGTTTTTT.

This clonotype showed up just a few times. CDR3 sequence: CASSTRQGAADTQYF. CDR3 DNA sequence: TGTGCCAGCAGTACTAGACAGGGGGCGGCAGATACGCAGTATTTT. The rearrangement joins TRBV12-3 or TRBV12-4 to TRBJ2-3; TRBD1 agrees at 10 bases. This CDR3 has 15 amino acids. Unmatched junction bases numbered 6, after V lost 5 bases and J lost 4 bases.

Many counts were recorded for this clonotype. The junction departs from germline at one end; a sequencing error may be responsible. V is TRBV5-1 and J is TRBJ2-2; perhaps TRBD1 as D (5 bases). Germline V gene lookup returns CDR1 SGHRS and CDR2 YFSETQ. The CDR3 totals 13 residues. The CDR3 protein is CASSLQGTGELFF. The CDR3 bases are TGTGCCAGCAGTCTGCAGGGCACCGGGGAGCTGTTTTTT.

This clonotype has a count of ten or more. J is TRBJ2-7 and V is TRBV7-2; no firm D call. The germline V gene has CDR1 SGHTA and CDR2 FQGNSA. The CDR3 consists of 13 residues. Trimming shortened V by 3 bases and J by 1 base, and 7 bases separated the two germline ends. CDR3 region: CASSFTSSYEQYV. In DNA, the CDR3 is TGTGCCAGCAGCTTTACCTCATCCTACGAGCAGTACGTC.

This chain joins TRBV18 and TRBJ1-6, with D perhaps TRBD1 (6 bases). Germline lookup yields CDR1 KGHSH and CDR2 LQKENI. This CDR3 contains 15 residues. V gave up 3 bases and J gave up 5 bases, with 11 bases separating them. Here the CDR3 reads CASSPRTVDNSPLHF. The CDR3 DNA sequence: TGTGCCAGCTCACCCAGGACAGTGGATAATTCACCCCTCCACTTT. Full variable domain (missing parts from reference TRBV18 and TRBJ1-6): NAGVMQNPRHLVRRRGQEARLRCSPMKGHSHVYWYRQLPEEGLKFMVYLQKENIIDESGMPKERFSAEFPKEGPSILRIQQVVRGDSAAYFCASSPRTVDNSPLHFGNGTRLTVT.

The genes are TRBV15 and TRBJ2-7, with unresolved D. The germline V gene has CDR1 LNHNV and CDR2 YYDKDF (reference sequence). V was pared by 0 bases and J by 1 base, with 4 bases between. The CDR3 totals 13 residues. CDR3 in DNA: TGTGCCACCAGCAGAGATCTGTCCTACGAGCAGTACTTC. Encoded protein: CATSRDLSYEQYF.